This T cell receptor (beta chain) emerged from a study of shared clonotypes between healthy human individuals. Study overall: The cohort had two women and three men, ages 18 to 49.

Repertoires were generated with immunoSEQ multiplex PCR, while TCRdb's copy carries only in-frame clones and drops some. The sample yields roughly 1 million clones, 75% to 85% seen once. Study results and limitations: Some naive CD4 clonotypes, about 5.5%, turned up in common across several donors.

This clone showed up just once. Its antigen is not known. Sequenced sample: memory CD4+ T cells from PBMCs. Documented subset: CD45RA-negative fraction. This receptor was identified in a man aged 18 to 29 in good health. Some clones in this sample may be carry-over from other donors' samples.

CDR3 in DNA: TGTGCCAGTAGTTCCTCAGGGGAAGGCAATCAGCCCCAGCATTTT. Its protein product is CASSSSGEGNQPQHF. The genes are TRBV19 and TRBJ1-5, with a possible D match to TRBD1 (6 bases). V was clipped by 5 bases and J by 2 bases, with 13 bases between them. CDR3 size: 15 residues. Germline V gives CDR1 LNHDA, CDR2 SQIVND (reference sequence).